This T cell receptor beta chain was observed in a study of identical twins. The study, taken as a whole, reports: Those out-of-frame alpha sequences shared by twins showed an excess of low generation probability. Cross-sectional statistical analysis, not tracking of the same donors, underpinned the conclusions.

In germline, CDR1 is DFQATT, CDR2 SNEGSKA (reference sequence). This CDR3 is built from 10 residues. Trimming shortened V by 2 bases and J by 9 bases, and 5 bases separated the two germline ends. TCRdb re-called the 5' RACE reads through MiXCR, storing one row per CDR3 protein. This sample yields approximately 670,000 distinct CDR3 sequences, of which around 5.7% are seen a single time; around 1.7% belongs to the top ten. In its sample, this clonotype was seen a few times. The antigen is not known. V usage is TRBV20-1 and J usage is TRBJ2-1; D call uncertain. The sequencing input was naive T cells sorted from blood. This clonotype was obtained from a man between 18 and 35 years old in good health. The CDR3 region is CSARSVEQFF. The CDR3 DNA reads TGCAGTGCTAGATCGGTTGAGCAGTTCTTC.